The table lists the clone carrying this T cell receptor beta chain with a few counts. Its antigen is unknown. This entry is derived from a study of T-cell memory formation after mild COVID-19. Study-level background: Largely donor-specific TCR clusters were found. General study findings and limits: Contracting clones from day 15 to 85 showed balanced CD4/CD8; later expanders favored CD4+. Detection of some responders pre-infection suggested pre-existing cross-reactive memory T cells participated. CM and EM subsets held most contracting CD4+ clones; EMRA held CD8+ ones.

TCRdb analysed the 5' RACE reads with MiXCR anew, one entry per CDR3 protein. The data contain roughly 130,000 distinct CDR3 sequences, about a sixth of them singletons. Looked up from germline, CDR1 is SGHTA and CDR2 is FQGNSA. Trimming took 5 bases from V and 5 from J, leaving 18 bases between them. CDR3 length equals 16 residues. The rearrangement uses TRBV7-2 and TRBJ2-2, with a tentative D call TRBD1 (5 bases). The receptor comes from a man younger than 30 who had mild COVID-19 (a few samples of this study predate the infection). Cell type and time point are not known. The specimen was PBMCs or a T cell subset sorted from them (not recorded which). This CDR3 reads CASSPRAAFYTGELFF. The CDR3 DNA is TGTGCCAGCAGCCCCAGGGCAGCCTTCTATACCGGGGAGCTGTTTTTT.